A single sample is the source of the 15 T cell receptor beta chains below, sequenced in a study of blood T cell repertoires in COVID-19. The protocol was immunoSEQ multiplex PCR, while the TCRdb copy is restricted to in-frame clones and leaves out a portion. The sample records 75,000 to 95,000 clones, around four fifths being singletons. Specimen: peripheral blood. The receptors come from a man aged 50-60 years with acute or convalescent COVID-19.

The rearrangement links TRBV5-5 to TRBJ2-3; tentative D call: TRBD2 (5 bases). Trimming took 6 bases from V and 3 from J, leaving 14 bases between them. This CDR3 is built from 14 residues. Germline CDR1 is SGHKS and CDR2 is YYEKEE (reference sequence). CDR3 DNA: TGTGCCAGCACAACGGGATCGCAGACAGATACGCAGTATTTT. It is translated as CASTTGSQTDTQYF.

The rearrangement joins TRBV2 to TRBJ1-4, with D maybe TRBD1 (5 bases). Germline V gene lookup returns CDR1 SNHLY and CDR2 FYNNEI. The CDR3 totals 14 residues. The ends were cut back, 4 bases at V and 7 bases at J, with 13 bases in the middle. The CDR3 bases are TGTGCCAGCAGTGTGGGCCAGGGTGGTGAAAAACTGTTTTTT. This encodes CASSVGQGGEKLFF.

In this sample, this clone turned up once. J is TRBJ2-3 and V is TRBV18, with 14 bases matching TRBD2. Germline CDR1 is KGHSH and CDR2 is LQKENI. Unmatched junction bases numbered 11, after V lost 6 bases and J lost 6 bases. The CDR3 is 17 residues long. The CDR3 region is CASSPAGTSGSADTQYF. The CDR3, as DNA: TGTGCCAGCTCCCCTGCCGGGACTAGCGGGAGCGCTGATACGCAGTATTTT.

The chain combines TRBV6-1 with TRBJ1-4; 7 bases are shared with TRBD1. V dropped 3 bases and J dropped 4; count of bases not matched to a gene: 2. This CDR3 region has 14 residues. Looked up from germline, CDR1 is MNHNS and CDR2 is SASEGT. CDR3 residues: CASSDRGNNEKLFF. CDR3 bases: TGTGCCAGCAGTGACAGGGGGAATAATGAAAAACTGTTTTTT.

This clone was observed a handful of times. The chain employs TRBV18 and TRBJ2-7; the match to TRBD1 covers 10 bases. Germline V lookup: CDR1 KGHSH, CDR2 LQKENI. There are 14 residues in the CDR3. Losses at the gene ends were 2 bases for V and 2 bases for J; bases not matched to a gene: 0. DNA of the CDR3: TGTGCCAGCTCACCAGACAGGGGGCCCTACGAGCAGTACTTC. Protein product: CASSPDRGPYEQYF.

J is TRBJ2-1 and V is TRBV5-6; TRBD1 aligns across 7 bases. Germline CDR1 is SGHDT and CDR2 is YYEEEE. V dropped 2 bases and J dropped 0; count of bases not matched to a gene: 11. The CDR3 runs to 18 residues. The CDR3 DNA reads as TGTGCCAGCAGCTTAGTAGGAACGACAGGGAGCTCCTACAATGAGCAGTTCTTC. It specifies CASSLVGTTGSSYNEQFF.

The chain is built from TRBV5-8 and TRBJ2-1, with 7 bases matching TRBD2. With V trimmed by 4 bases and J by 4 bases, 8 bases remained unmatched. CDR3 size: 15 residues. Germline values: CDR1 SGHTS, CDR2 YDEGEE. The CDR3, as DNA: TGTGCCAGCAGCAAAAGCGGGGAGAAATACAATGAGCAGTTCTTC. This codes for CASSKSGEKYNEQFF.

The CDR3 loop reads CSVQRGLGQETQYF. The CDR3 DNA reads TGCAGCGTTCAGCGGGGGCTAGGGCAAGAGACCCAGTACTTC. This sequence joins TRBV29-1 and TRBJ2-5; TRBD2 matches at 8 bases. Germline V gene lookup returns CDR1 SQVTM and CDR2 ANQGSEA. Trimming at V came to 5 bases and at J to 2 bases, leaving 7 bases not matched to a gene. The CDR3 spans 14 residues.

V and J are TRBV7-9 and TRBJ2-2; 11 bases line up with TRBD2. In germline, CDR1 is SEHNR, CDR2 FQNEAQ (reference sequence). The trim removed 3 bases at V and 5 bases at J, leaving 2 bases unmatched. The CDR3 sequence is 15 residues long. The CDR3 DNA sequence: TGTGCCAGCAGCTTTACTAGCGGGAGTACCGGGGAGCTGTTTTTT. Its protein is CASSFTSGSTGELFF.

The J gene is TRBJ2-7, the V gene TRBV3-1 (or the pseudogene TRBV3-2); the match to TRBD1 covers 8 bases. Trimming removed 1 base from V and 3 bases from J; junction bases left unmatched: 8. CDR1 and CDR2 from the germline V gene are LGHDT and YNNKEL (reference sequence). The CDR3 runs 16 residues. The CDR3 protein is CASSQVVRDRLYEQYF. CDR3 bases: TGTGCCAGCAGCCAAGTAGTACGGGACAGGCTCTACGAGCAGTACTTC.

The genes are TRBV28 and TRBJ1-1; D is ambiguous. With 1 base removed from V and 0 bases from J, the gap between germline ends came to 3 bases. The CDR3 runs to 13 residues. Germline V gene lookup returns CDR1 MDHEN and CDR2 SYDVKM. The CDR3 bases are TGTGCCAGCAGTTTATCAGTGAACACTGAAGCTTTCTTT. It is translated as CASSLSVNTEAFF.

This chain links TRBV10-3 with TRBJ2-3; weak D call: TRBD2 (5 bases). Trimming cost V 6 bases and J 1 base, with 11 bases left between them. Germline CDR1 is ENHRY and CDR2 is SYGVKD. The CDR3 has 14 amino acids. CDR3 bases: TGTGCCATCAGCCGAGAGGGAGGCACAGATACGCAGTATTTT. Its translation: CAISREGGTDTQYF.

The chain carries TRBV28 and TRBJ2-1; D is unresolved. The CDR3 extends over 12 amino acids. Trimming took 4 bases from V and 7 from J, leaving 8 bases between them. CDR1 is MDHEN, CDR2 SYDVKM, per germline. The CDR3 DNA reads TGTGCCAGCAGTTCTGACATGAATGAGCAGTTCTTC. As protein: CASSSDMNEQFF.

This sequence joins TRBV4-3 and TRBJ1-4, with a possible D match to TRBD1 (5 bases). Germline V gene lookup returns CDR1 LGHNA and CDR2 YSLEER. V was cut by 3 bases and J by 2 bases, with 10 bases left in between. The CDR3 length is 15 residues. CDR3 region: CASSQPGTTNEKLFF. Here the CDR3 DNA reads TGCGCCAGCAGCCAGCCAGGGACTACTAATGAAAAACTGTTTTTT.

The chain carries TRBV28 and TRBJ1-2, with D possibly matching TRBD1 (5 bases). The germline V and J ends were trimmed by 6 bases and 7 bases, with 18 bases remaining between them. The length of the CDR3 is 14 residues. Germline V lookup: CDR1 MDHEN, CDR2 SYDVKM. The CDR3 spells CASSSLGGGFGYTF. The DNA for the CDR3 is TGTGCCAGCAGCAGCCTTGGCGGGGGTTTTGGCTACACCTTC.